This T cell receptor beta chain was profiled in a study of blood T cell repertoires in COVID-19. Whole-study context: PBMCs, B-cell-depleted T cells, or T cells provided the cDNA or gDNA that made up the material.

Clones were sequenced by immunoSEQ multiplex PCR, and TCRdb holds only the in-frame ones, with some missing. The sample has a few hundred thousand clones, 80% to 90% seen once; the top ten hold roughly 4%. Trimming took 2 bases from V and 8 from J; bases not matched to a gene: 1. The CDR3 has 13 residues. A few counts support this clone. Assignment of participants to cohorts was predicated upon participant-reported clinical history. Cohort 3 recovered donors had two negative PCRs, clearance, or symptom resolution. The chain combines TRBV12-3 or TRBV12-4 with TRBJ1-1; 11 positions agree with TRBD1. The TCR sequence derives from a woman aged 25 to 39 who had recovered from COVID-19. Sequencing used PBMCs or T cells enriched from blood (not recorded which). CDR3 loop: CASSLRDRGEAFF. Written as DNA, the CDR3 is TGTGCCAGCAGTTTAAGGGACAGGGGGGAAGCTTTCTTT.